This T cell receptor (beta chain) was recorded in a study of post-analysis software for immune sequencing data. Study-wide results and caveats: In multiple sclerosis, normalized Chao1 diversity was significantly below that of controls. Relative to controls, patients had five TRBV segments at higher frequency, with TRBV5-6, TRBV5-1 and TRBV20-1 among these. Pronounced co-clustering by F measure was evident among identically batched samples.

The authors incorporated unique molecular identifiers into the TCR beta cDNA libraries. There were about 0.85 to 10 million T cells, and 400,000 to 650,000 cDNA molecules came from them. TCRdb used MiXCR to reprocess the PCR reads, holding one entry per CDR3 protein. The data show hundreds of thousands of distinct CDR3 sequences, about 40% seen once. This CDR3 is 15 amino acids long. The germline V gene has CDR1 MDHEN and CDR2 SYDVKM. The V end lost 7 bases, the J end lost 4 bases, and 19 bases lay between the germline ends. This clonotype occurred a few times. No antigen is known for it. Sequencing used blood. The receptor's source is a girl aged 5-17 years with multiple sclerosis. This chain connects TRBV28 to TRBJ1-2, with D unclear. CDR3 in amino acids: CASTSAAGSIYGYTF. In DNA, the CDR3 is TGTGCCAGCACCTCGGCGGCAGGTTCCATCTATGGCTACACCTTC.